Listed here is a single T cell receptor beta chain. These data come from a study of T cell responses to AZD1222 COVID-19 vaccine. CDR1 and CDR2 from the germline V gene are DFQATT and SNEGSKA (reference sequence). The CDR3 is made up of 11 amino acids. V was pared by 7 bases and J by 3 bases, with 0 bases of the junction left unmatched. Method: immunoSEQ multiplex PCR; TCRdb's copy keeps in-frame clones and lacks some. Seen here are about 200,000 clones, approximately 95% observed once, and the top ten hold 1%. The material was peripheral blood, obtained 28 days after the second AZD1222 dose. The origin of this receptor is an adult who received the AZD1222 COVID-19 vaccine. The chain has TRBV20-1 and TRBJ1-2, with 9 bases identical to TRBD1. Here the CDR3 reads CSGQGDYGYTF. The CDR3 DNA is TGCAGTGGACAGGGGGACTATGGCTACACCTTC.